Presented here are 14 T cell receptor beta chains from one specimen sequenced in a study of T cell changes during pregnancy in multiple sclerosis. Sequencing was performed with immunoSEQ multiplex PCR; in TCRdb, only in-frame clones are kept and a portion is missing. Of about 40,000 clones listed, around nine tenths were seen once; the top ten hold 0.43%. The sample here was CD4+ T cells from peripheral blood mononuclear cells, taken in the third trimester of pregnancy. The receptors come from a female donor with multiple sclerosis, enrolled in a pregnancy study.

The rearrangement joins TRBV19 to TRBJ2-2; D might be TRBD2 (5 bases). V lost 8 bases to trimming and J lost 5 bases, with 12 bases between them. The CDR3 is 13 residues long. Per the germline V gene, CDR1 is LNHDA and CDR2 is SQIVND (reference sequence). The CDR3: CASGSGWTGELFF. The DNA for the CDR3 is TGTGCCAGTGGTTCGGGATGGACCGGGGAGCTGTTTTTT.

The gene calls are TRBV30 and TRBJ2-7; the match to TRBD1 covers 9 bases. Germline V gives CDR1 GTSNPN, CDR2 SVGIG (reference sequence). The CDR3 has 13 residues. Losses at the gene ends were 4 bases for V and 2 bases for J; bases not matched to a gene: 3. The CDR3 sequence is CAWTTGGTYEQYF. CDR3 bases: TGTGCCTGGACGACAGGGGGTACCTACGAGCAGTACTTC.

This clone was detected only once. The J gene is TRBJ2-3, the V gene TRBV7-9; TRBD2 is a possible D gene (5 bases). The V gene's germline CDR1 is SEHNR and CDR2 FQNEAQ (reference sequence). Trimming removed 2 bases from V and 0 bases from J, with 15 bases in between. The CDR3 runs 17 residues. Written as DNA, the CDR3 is TGTGCCAGCAGCTTAATTGTTGGAGGATCGAGCACAGATACGCAGTATTTT. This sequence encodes CASSLIVGGSSTDTQYF.

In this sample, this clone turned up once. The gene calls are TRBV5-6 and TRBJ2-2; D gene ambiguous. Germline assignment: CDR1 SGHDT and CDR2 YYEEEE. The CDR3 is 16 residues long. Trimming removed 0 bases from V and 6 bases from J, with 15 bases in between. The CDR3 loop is CASSLVTPRRAGELFF. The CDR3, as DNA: TGTGCCAGCAGCTTGGTGACCCCCCGCCGGGCCGGGGAGCTGTTTTTT.

The CDR3 sequence: CASSQETSGIADTQYF. As DNA, the CDR3 is TGCGCCAGCAGCCAAGAAACTAGCGGGATTGCAGATACGCAGTATTTT. The chain employs TRBV4-3 and TRBJ2-3; 10 positions match TRBD2. The CDR3 contains 16 residues. The germline gives CDR1 LGHNA, CDR2 YSLEER. Unmatched junction bases numbered 4, after V lost 0 bases and J lost 4 bases.

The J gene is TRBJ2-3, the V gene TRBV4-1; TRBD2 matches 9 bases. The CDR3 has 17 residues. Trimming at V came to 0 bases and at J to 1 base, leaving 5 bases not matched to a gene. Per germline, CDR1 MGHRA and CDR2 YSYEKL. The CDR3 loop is CASSQDQGGRGTDTQYF. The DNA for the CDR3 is TGCGCCAGCAGCCAAGATCAAGGCGGGAGGGGCACAGATACGCAGTATTTT.

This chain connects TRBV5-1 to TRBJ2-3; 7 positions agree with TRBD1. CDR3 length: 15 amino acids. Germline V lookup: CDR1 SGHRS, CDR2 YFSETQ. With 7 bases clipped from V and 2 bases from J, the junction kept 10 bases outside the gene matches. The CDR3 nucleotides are TGCGCCAGCCACCGCGAGGGGGCCAACACAGATACGCAGTATTTT. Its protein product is CASHREGANTDTQYF.

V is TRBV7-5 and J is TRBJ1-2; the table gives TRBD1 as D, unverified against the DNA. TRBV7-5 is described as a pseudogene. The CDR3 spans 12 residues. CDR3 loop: CVRPTPGEGYTF. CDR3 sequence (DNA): TGTGTCAGGCCTACCCCAGGGGAAGGCTACACCTTC.

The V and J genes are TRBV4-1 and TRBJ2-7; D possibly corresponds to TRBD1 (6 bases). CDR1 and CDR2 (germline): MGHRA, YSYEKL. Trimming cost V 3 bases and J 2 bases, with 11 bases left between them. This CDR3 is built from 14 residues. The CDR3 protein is CASSQDTGPYEQYF. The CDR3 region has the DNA TGCGCCAGCAGCCAGGATACAGGGCCCTACGAGCAGTACTTC.

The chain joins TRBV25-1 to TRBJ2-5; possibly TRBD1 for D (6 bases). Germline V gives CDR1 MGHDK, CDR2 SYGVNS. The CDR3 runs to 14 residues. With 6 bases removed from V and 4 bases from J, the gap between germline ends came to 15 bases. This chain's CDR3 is CASSRPGALETQYF. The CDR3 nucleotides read TGTGCCAGCAGCCGACCAGGGGCCCTAGAGACCCAGTACTTC.

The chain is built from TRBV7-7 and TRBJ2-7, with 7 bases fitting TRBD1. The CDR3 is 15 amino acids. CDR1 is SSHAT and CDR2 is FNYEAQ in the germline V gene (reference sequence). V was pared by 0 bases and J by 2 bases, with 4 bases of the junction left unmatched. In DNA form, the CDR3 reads TGTGCCAGCAGCTTAGCGCCCCAGGGGGCCTACGAGCAGTACTTC. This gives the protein CASSLAPQGAYEQYF.

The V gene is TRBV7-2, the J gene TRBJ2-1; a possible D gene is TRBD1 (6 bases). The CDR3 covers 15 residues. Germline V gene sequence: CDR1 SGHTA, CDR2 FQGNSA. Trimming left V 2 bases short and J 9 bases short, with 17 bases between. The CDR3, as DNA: TGTGCCAGCAGCTTAATGACAGGCGTGCAGGGTGAGCAGTTCTTC. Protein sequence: CASSLMTGVQGEQFF.

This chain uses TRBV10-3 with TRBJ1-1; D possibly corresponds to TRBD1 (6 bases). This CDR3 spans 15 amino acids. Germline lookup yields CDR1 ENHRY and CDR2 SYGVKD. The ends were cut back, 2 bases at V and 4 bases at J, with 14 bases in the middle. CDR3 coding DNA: TGTGCCATCAGTGAGGGTCAGGGGATCGGCACTGAAGCTTTCTTT. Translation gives CAISEGQGIGTEAFF.

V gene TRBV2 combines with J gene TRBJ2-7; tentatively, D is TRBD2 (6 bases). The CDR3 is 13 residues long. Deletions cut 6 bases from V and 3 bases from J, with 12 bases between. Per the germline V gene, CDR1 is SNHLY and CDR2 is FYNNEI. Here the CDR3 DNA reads TGTGCCAGCAGGCGGGACGGCAGCTACGAGCAGTACTTC. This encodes CASRRDGSYEQYF.